The 8 T cell receptor beta chains presented below share a single source sample, sequenced in a study of cytomegalovirus exposure and HLA in healthy donors. 60 Vbeta and 13 Jbeta primers were used in PCR. Libraries were prepared by immunoSEQ multiplex PCR; TCRdb keeps only in-frame clonotypes and omits some of them. The sample shows approximately 130,000 clones, roughly 80% of them seen only once. What was sequenced was PBMCs. These receptors originate from a woman in her thirties or forties in good health and CMV-seronegative.

The V gene is TRBV9, the J gene TRBJ2-3; TRBD2 aligns across 11 bases. The germline V gene has CDR1 SGDLS and CDR2 YYNGEE. The CDR3 is made up of 15 amino acids. V dropped 4 bases and J dropped 6; count of bases not matched to a gene: 7. Here the CDR3 DNA reads TGTGCCAGCAGCAGACTAGCGGGGTGGCAGGATACGCAGTATTTT. Its protein is CASSRLAGWQDTQYF.

The chain links TRBV4-3 to TRBJ2-7, with 7 bases matching TRBD1. The germline gives CDR1 LGHNA, CDR2 YSLEER. The ends lost 0 bases at V and 4 bases at J; junction bases unmatched: 15. The length of the CDR3 is 18 residues. As DNA, the CDR3 is TGCGCCAGCAGCCAAGATAGAGGGACAGCGGTTATGTTATACGAGCAGTACTTC. Amino acid sequence: CASSQDRGTAVMLYEQYF.

This clone was counted at least ten times. V is TRBV12-5 and J is TRBJ1-1; the D is unclear. The CDR3 is 19 amino acids. Germline V gene lookup returns CDR1 LGHNT and CDR2 FRNRAP. The V gene lost 2 bases and the J gene lost 1 base, with 23 bases spanning the gap. The chain's CDR3 is CASGLPLQRDWRKNTEAFF. The DNA of the CDR3 is TGTGCTAGTGGTTTGCCCCTACAACGGGATTGGAGAAAGAACACTGAAGCTTTCTTT.

DNA of the CDR3: TGTGCCAGCAGTTTCCTTGGCACAGATACGCAGTATTTT. Its protein is CASSFLGTDTQYF. The chain recombines TRBV6-5 with TRBJ2-3; D not resolved. The CDR3 loop spans 13 amino acids. V lost 4 bases to trimming and J lost 1 base, with 6 bases between them. CDR1 is MNHEY and CDR2 is SVGAGI in the germline V gene.

This chain uses TRBV5-1 with TRBJ1-2; no clear D gene. The CDR3 contains 14 residues. Looked up from germline, CDR1 is SGHRS and CDR2 is YFSETQ. Trimming cost V 0 bases and J 0 bases, with 6 bases left between them. CDR3 nucleotide sequence: TGCGCCAGCAGCTTGGATGGCCCTAACTATGGCTACACCTTC. It specifies CASSLDGPNYGYTF.

V usage is TRBV27 and J usage is TRBJ2-3; a possible D gene is TRBD2 (6 bases). The CDR3 is 14 amino acids. Deletions cut 4 bases from V and 3 bases from J, with 11 bases between. Germline loops: CDR1 MNHEY, CDR2 SMNVEV (reference sequence). CDR3 sequence: CASSSQLATDTQYF. DNA of the CDR3: TGTGCCAGCAGTTCGCAACTAGCTACAGATACGCAGTATTTT.

The chain recombines TRBV15 with TRBJ1-3; 8 positions match TRBD1. Trimming cost V 0 bases and J 4 bases; bases outside gene matches: 14. This CDR3 has 19 residues. The germline gives CDR1 LNHNV, CDR2 YYDKDF (reference sequence). Written as DNA, the CDR3 is TGTGCCACCAGCAGAGATTTGAGCAGGGGGCATCGTTCGGGAAACACCATATATTTT. This codes for CATSRDLSRGHRSGNTIYF.

This chain links TRBV4-1 with TRBJ2-1; 11 bases match TRBD2. V shed 4 bases, J shed 1 base, and the junction held 12 bases outside the gene matches. The CDR3 length is 19 residues. Germline CDR1 and CDR2: MGHRA and YSYEKL. CDR3 protein: CASSPRRASGGSSYNEQFF. CDR3 DNA sequence: TGCGCCAGCAGCCCAAGAAGGGCTAGCGGGGGGTCGTCCTACAATGAGCAGTTCTTC.